The entry below gives a single T cell receptor beta chain sequence along with its context. Its antigen remains unidentified. There are no base qualities to consult, and no much larger clone falls within one base. Including cysteine and phenylalanine, the CDR3 has 14 amino acids. Only the CDR3 DNA is retained, 42 bases long and in frame from the first base. Based on the germline V gene (reference sequence), the CDR1 and CDR2 sequences are SEHNR and FQNEAQ. V and J are truncated by 5 bases and 7 bases respectively, leaving an intervening sequence of 18 bases. These data come from a study of a mutant IDH1 vaccine in newly diagnosed glioma (TCRdb year 2021). Context from the whole study: Patients received eight vaccinations in weeks 1, 3, 5, 7, 11, 15, 19 and 23, corresponding to visits V03 through V10. For exploratory analyses, about two dozen treated patients had longitudinal TCRB deep sequencing done wherever samples were available. Of the 32 patients who were treated, about 62% were male and approximately 40% were female, and the mean age was approximately 40 years. Peripheral blood was collected at six visits: V03 (baseline), V05, V07, V10, V12 and V13. Prior to enrollment, patients had been given standard therapy consisting of radiotherapy alone, temozolomide alone, or radiochemotherapy with temozolomide, with the combination given to most patients. Vaccination was initiated 4-6 weeks after radiotherapy alone, or concurrently with temozolomide cycles in the chemotherapy-containing groups. Study-level results and caveats: Selection of PBMC samples for TCRB deep sequencing was based on availability. The authors noted that analyses of patient blood samples could not be reproduced because of sample limitations. Pseudoprogression appeared unrelated to alterations in the top peripheral T cell clonotypes detected by TCRB sequencing. Vaccine-induced immune responses across multiple MHC alleles were detected in 90% to 95% of patients.

The sample's time point label, decoded: week 5, during vaccination. Each vaccine dose, consisting of 300 ug of a 20-mer mutant IDH1 peptide in Montanide, was administered subcutaneously with topical imiquimod. The donors had newly diagnosed IDH1-mutant astrocytomas of WHO grade 3 or 4 that showed loss of nuclear ATRX. The samples were drawn from NOA16, a multicentre, single-arm, open-label phase I trial in Germany that tested a mutant IDH1 peptide vaccine in humans for the first time. The DNeasy Blood and Tissue Kit was used to extract genomic DNA from EDTA blood for TCRB sequencing. The library came from the immunoSEQ multiplex PCR assay. Following the manufacturer's protocol, the hsTCRB Kit was used to amplify rearranged TCR beta chain sequences. TCRB libraries were sequenced on an Illumina MiSeq. In the paper's pipeline: The proprietary platform of the kit vendor was used for demultiplexing, trimming and gene mapping. TCRdb took over this immuneACCESS table, retaining in-frame rearrangements with V and J assigned. Such tables are incomplete; in checked studies, under half of the missing clones stem from an unresolved V gene, and the remainder is unexplained. From that table come the V and J calls and clone size; the DNA was used to work out D and trimming. The table for this sample lists tens of thousands of clones; roughly 79% of them were counted only once. The ten largest clones represent 9% to 13% of the sample.

This TCR was sampled from a man between 50 and 59 years old with glioma. This sample comprised PBMCs, obtained from a glioma patient whose treatment included an IDH1 peptide vaccine. Rearrangement joined TRBV7-9 to TRBJ2-7, with the D gene not confidently named. The sequence in DNA is TGTGCCAGCAGCCCAGGTGGTGGGCGGCTGGAGCAGTACTTC. This gives the protein CASSPGGGRLEQYF.